Presented here are 20 T cell receptor beta chains from one specimen sequenced in a study of blood T cell repertoires in COVID-19. The table came from immunoSEQ multiplex PCR; TCRdb's copy has only in-frame clones and leaves some out. The sample includes around 380,000 clones, around 87% of them seen just once. The source material was PBMCs or T cells enriched from blood (not recorded which). The origin of the receptors is a man aged 30 to 39 who had recovered from COVID-19.

V usage is TRBV4-1 and J usage is TRBJ2-2; 11 bases agree with TRBD2. The CDR3 is 18 residues long. J lost 2 bases, V lost 1 base, and 6 bases had no gene match. Germline V gives CDR1 MGHRA, CDR2 YSYEKL. CDR3 region: CASSQVGGLAVNTGELFF. The CDR3 region has the DNA TGCGCCAGCAGCCAAGTGGGGGGACTAGCGGTTAACACCGGGGAGCTGTTTTTT.

The chain couples TRBV27 to TRBJ1-2; D is undetermined. From germline, CDR1 is MNHEY and CDR2 SMNVEV (reference sequence). Trimming took off 8 bases at V and 6 bases at J, with 16 bases between the two ends. The CDR3 is made up of 13 amino acids. CDR3 nucleotide sequence: TGTGCCAGCTCAAACGCGGGGATTGATGGCTACACCTTC. It encodes CASSNAGIDGYTF.

This clone came up once. V gene TRBV3-1 (or the pseudogene TRBV3-2) combines with J gene TRBJ1-1, with a possible D match to TRBD1 (6 bases). Germline CDR1 and CDR2: LGHDT and YNNKEL (reference sequence). The CDR3 spans 15 residues. V gave up 3 bases and J gave up 5 bases, with 16 bases separating them. The CDR3 spells CASSQRGGAPTEAFF. The CDR3 DNA reads as TGTGCCAGCAGCCAGAGAGGGGGGGCGCCGACTGAAGCTTTCTTT.

The genes are TRBV18 and TRBJ1-3; 7 bases map to TRBD1. This CDR3 has 13 residues. Germline V gives CDR1 KGHSH, CDR2 LQKENI. V was pared by 3 bases and J by 5 bases, with 1 base of the junction left unmatched. The DNA of the CDR3 is TGTGCCAGCTCACCGGGACAGAGAAACACCATATATTTT. As protein: CASSPGQRNTIYF. Complete variable domain (other parts from reference TRBV18 and TRBJ1-3): NAGVMQNPRHLVRRRGQEARLRCSPMKGHSHVYWYRQLPEEGLKFMVYLQKENIIDESGMPKERFSAEFPKEGPSILRIQQVVRGDSAAYFCASSPGQRNTIYFGEGSWLTVV.

The chain combines TRBV25-1 with TRBJ1-2; 7 bases line up with TRBD1. The CDR3 sequence is 15 residues long. Germline CDR1 is MGHDK and CDR2 is SYGVNS. V trimming: 4 bases; J trimming: 2 bases; junction bases outside the gene matches: 7. The CDR3 here is CASSGEGARNYGYTF. The CDR3, as DNA: TGTGCCAGCAGTGGTGAGGGGGCGCGAAACTATGGCTACACCTTC.

The chain is built from TRBV12-3 or TRBV12-4 and TRBJ1-1; maybe TRBD1 (6 bases). The CDR3 runs 13 residues. V lost 3 bases, J lost 4 bases, and 9 bases lay in between. The CDR3 region has the DNA TGTGCCAGCAGTTTCATGGGGGCCACTGAAGCTTTCTTT. Protein sequence: CASSFMGATEAFF.

The chain carries TRBV4-1 and TRBJ2-5, with 12 bases fitting TRBD2. Germline V gene lookup returns CDR1 MGHRA and CDR2 YSYEKL. The CDR3 contains 16 residues. The J segment lost 2 bases and the V segment lost 3 bases, leaving 4 bases of the junction unmatched. CDR3 nucleotides: TGCGCCAGCAGCCAGCGGACTAGCGGGGAACAAGAGACCCAGTACTTC. Its protein product is CASSQRTSGEQETQYF.

V and J are TRBV7-9 and TRBJ1-6; 12 bases match TRBD1. The CDR3 covers 15 residues. The germline CDR1 and CDR2 sequences are SEHNR and FQNEAQ (reference sequence). J lost 11 bases, V lost 1 base, and 3 bases had no gene match. CDR3 sequence reads: CASSLGGQGAAPLHF. The CDR3 DNA follows: TGTGCCAGCAGCTTAGGGGGACAGGGGGCCGCACCCCTCCACTTT.

The chain links TRBV10-3 to TRBJ1-2; 7 bases are a match to TRBD1. The germline V gene encodes CDR1 ENHRY and CDR2 SYGVKD. CDR3 length: 17 amino acids. Trimming at V came to 3 bases and at J to 3 bases, leaving 13 bases not matched to a gene. This CDR3 is CAISEPMDRQGYYGYTF. The CDR3 region has the DNA TGTGCCATCAGTGAACCGATGGACAGGCAAGGATACTATGGCTACACCTTC.

The rearrangement joins TRBV12-3 or TRBV12-4 to TRBJ2-7; 7 bases agree with TRBD1. This CDR3 region has 13 residues. The J segment lost 6 bases and the V segment lost 6 bases, leaving 8 bases of the junction unmatched. CDR3 sequence reads: CASSKGGGGEQYF. The DNA for the CDR3 is TGTGCCAGCAGCAAAGGGGGCGGAGGCGAGCAGTACTTC.

The rearrangement uses TRBV19 and TRBJ1-3, with 7 bases that match TRBD1. The V gene end was trimmed by 4 bases and the J gene end by 4 bases; junction bases not matched to a gene: 10. In germline, CDR1 is LNHDA, CDR2 SQIVND (reference sequence). The CDR3 runs 16 residues. CDR3: CASSTYATGIGNTIYF. The CDR3 DNA reads TGTGCCAGTAGTACCTACGCGACAGGGATCGGAAACACCATATATTTT.

The V gene is TRBV4-1, the J gene TRBJ2-4; 10 positions match TRBD2. Germline CDR1 MGHRA, CDR2 YSYEKL. The V segment lost 4 bases and the J segment 1 base; nucleotides outside the gene matches: 7. The CDR3 is made up of 17 amino acids. CDR3 residues: CASSPKPGLAAKNIQYF. CDR3 in DNA: TGCGCCAGCAGCCCAAAACCGGGACTAGCGGCCAAAAACATTCAGTACTTC.

This clone has just a few counts. This chain links TRBV27 with TRBJ1-5; D is perhaps TRBD1 (5 bases). The V end was cut by 3 bases, the J end by 6 bases, with 15 bases between. Germline V gene data show CDR1 as MNHEY and CDR2 as SMNVEV (reference sequence). This CDR3 is built from 15 residues. The CDR3 DNA follows: TGTGCCAGCAGTTTCTCTGGGGCCGGTAGTCAGCCCCAGCATTTT. It translates to CASSFSGAGSQPQHF.

This sequence joins TRBV19 and TRBJ2-5, with a weak D call TRBD1 (6 bases). The CDR3 runs to 15 residues. Trimming shortened V by 5 bases and J by 2 bases, and 15 bases separated the two germline ends. Germline V gene data show CDR1 as LNHDA and CDR2 as SQIVND (reference sequence). The CDR3 DNA is TGTGCCAGTAGTGTCGCCCAGGGGTTTCAAGAGACCCAGTACTTC. Protein sequence: CASSVAQGFQETQYF.

A note on this clone: Its ends do not fully match the called genes, so a read error is possible. The gene calls are TRBV4-2 and TRBJ2-7, with D possibly being TRBD2 (6 bases). The CDR3 has 13 amino acids. Germline V gene data show CDR1 as LGHNA and CDR2 as YNFKEQ. The DNA for the CDR3 is TGTGCCAGCAGCCAAGATTTAGAGGCAGGGAGGCTCTTC. As protein: CASSQDLEAGRLF.

This clone came up a few times. This chain joins TRBV5-5 and TRBJ2-5; 8 bases map to TRBD1. This CDR3 region has 14 residues. Per germline, CDR1 SGHKS and CDR2 YYEKEE (reference sequence). V trimming: 0 bases; J trimming: 3 bases; junction bases outside the gene matches: 1. The CDR3 protein is CASSLGTGKETQYF. The CDR3 DNA sequence: TGTGCCAGCAGCTTGGGGACAGGGAAAGAGACCCAGTACTTC.

This clone turned up a few times. The rearrangement joins TRBV30 to TRBJ2-7, with D perhaps TRBD2 (5 bases). V gave up 3 bases and J gave up 8 bases, with 20 bases separating them. The CDR3 runs 14 residues. In germline, CDR1 is GTSNPN, CDR2 SVGIG (reference sequence). The DNA for the CDR3 is TGTGCCTGGAGCGTGGTTCCTACGACTACGAAGCAGTACTTC. Translated: CAWSVVPTTTKQYF.

The chain employs TRBV5-4 and TRBJ2-3, with TRBD1 identical over 7 bases. The length of the CDR3 is 14 residues. Looked up from germline, CDR1 is SGHNT and CDR2 is YYREEE (reference sequence). V shed 10 bases, J shed 2 bases, and the junction held 10 bases outside the gene matches. The CDR3 region is CASRDSFLTDTQYF. The CDR3 DNA reads TGTGCCTCTCGGGACAGCTTCCTCACAGATACGCAGTATTTT.

This chain links TRBV28 with TRBJ2-1; 7 bases fit TRBD2. The V and J ends lost 3 bases and 4 bases, in that order; junction bases with no gene match: 6. This CDR3 is built from 15 residues. Per germline, CDR1 MDHEN and CDR2 SYDVKM. CDR3: CASSLGGAGYNEQFF. The DNA for the CDR3 is TGTGCCAGCAGTTTGGGAGGGGCGGGGTACAATGAGCAGTTCTTC.

This clone appeared once. V usage is TRBV28 and J usage is TRBJ1-1; D perhaps matches TRBD1 (6 bases). The CDR3 totals 12 residues. Looked up from germline, CDR1 is MDHEN and CDR2 is SYDVKM. Trimming shortened V by 9 bases and J by 3 bases, and 11 bases separated the two germline ends. CDR3 in amino acids: CASGTPDTEAFF. The CDR3 bases are TGTGCCAGTGGGACACCGGACACTGAAGCTTTCTTT.